The 28 T cell receptor beta chains below were found in one sample sequenced in a study of blood T cell repertoires in COVID-19. Produced via immunoSEQ multiplex PCR; TCRdb's table is partial and in-frame only. The repertoire holds roughly 300,000 clones, with roughly 90% as singletons. Sequencing was performed on PBMCs or T cells enriched from blood (not recorded which). The origin of the receptors is a woman aged 30 to 39 who had recovered from COVID-19.

V and J are TRBV27 and TRBJ2-7; a weak D match, TRBD1 (6 bases). This CDR3 contains 17 residues. V shed 2 bases and J shed 1 base, with 18 bases lying between them. Germline V CDR1 and CDR2: MNHEY, SMNVEV (reference sequence). This CDR3 reads CASSLIPSTGFSYEQYF. The CDR3, as DNA: TGTGCCAGCAGTTTAATCCCCTCGACAGGTTTTTCCTACGAGCAGTACTTC.

The rearrangement joins TRBV9 to TRBJ2-7, with D tentatively TRBD2 (6 bases). The V gene lost 2 bases and the J gene lost 0 bases, with 9 bases spanning the gap. CDR1 is SGDLS, CDR2 YYNGEE, per germline. The CDR3 extends over 14 amino acids. CDR3 coding DNA: TGTGCCAGCAGCGTTAGCGGCAACTCCTACGAGCAGTACTTC. This codes for CASSVSGNSYEQYF.

This chain joins TRBV18 and TRBJ2-3; 9 nucleotides match TRBD1. The CDR3 sequence is 17 residues long. CDR1 and CDR2 (germline): KGHSH, LQKENI. V was clipped by 6 bases and J by 3 bases; unmatched bases: 13. CDR3 nucleotides: TGTGCCAGCTCTCGCAAATTAACAGGGGGCTCGACAGATACGCAGTATTTT. As protein: CASSRKLTGGSTDTQYF.

V gene TRBV19 combines with J gene TRBJ1-5; the D gene is possibly TRBD1 (5 bases). Trimming stripped 6 bases from V and 2 bases from J, with 8 bases between. CDR1 LNHDA and CDR2 SQIVND come from the germline V gene (reference sequence). The CDR3 runs 13 residues. The CDR3 DNA is TGTGCCAGTAGCCAAGGGGGCAATCAGCCCCAGCATTTT. This encodes CASSQGGNQPQHF.

The V and J genes are TRBV7-8 and TRBJ1-5; 9 bases align to TRBD1. CDR3 length equals 17 residues. Germline trimming cut 5 bases from V and 4 bases from J; bases unmatched to any gene: 12. Germline V gene data show CDR1 as SGHVS and CDR2 as FQNEAQ. This CDR3 is CASSLDITGGRNQPQHF. DNA of the CDR3: TGTGCCAGCAGCCTGGATATAACAGGGGGCCGGAATCAGCCCCAGCATTTT.

The chain has TRBV19 and TRBJ2-1; TRBD2 agrees at 9 bases. The V and J ends lost 5 bases and 10 bases, in that order; junction bases with no gene match: 15. Germline V gene data show CDR1 as LNHDA and CDR2 as SQIVND (reference sequence). This CDR3 is 16 amino acids long. For the CDR3, the DNA is TGTGCCAGTAGTCCCCCCGCCGGGACTAGCTCTCACGAGCAGTTCTTC. Translation gives CASSPPAGTSSHEQFF.

The chain joins TRBV6-5 to TRBJ2-1, with D hard to call. The length of the CDR3 is 14 residues. Germline CDR1 and CDR2: MNHEY and SVGAGI. V was cut by 8 bases and J by 8 bases, with 19 bases left in between. CDR3 amino acids: CASADRRPWDEQFF. The CDR3 DNA reads as TGTGCCAGCGCCGATCGGCGGCCTTGGGATGAGCAGTTCTTC.

The V gene is TRBV5-6, the J gene TRBJ2-5; 7 bases agree with TRBD2. V trimming: 4 bases; J trimming: 5 bases; junction bases outside the gene matches: 8. The germline CDR1 and CDR2 sequences are SGHDT and YYEEEE. The CDR3 contains 14 residues. The CDR3 here is CASSPRDYRETQYF. CDR3 in DNA: TGTGCCAGCAGCCCGAGGGACTACCGGGAGACCCAGTACTTC.

V gene TRBV28 combines with J gene TRBJ1-5; D ambiguous. The CDR3 is 13 residues long. Germline V gives CDR1 MDHEN, CDR2 SYDVKM. The V gene lost 4 bases and the J gene lost 7 bases, with 11 bases spanning the gap. The CDR3 spells CASSSGMKQPQHF. CDR3 coding DNA: TGTGCCAGCAGTTCCGGGATGAAGCAGCCCCAGCATTTT.

The J gene is TRBJ1-5, the V gene TRBV24-1, with D unresolved. The CDR3 spans 14 residues. Trimming shortened V by 5 bases and J by 1 base, and 8 bases separated the two germline ends. Per the germline V gene, CDR1 is KGHDR and CDR2 is SFDVKD. The CDR3 coding sequence is TGTGCCACCAGTGCCGCGATGAGCAATCAGCCCCAGCATTTT. Translated: CATSAAMSNQPQHF.

This clone was observed a few times. The chain recombines TRBV10-3 with TRBJ2-3, with 7 bases aligning to TRBD2. V trimming: 3 bases; J trimming: 2 bases; junction bases outside the gene matches: 2. Germline V lookup: CDR1 ENHRY, CDR2 SYGVKD. This CDR3 is built from 14 residues. CDR3 bases: TGTGCCATCAGTGACGGACTAGTCACAGATACGCAGTATTTT. Translating it yields CAISDGLVTDTQYF.

The chain is built from TRBV7-8 and TRBJ2-1; D possibly corresponds to TRBD2 (6 bases). The ends were cut back, 5 bases at V and 0 bases at J, with 11 bases in the middle. Germline CDR1 SGHVS, CDR2 FQNEAQ. This CDR3 has 15 residues. DNA of the CDR3: TGTGCCAGCAGCCGAAGCGGGTTCTCCTACAATGAGCAGTTCTTC. Translating gives CASSRSGFSYNEQFF.

The rearrangement joins TRBV7-6 to TRBJ1-4; perhaps TRBD1 as D (5 bases). The length of the CDR3 is 13 residues. Trimming cost V 5 bases and J 7 bases, with 11 bases left between them. CDR1 and CDR2 from the germline V gene are SGHVS and FNYEAQ. CDR3 nucleotides: TGTGCCAGCAGCGGGGACGGGAGTGAAAAACTGTTTTTT. It specifies CASSGDGSEKLFF.

This clone came up a few times. The V call is TRBV6-5, the J call TRBJ1-1; D is unresolved. CDR1 and CDR2 from the germline V gene are MNHEY and SVGAGI. The V gene lost 5 bases and the J gene lost 10 bases, with 14 bases spanning the gap. The CDR3 contains 12 residues. CDR3 coding DNA: TGTGCCAGCAGTCCGAACAGTGGTTCAGCTTTCTTT. Translating it yields CASSPNSGSAFF.

The rearrangement uses TRBV5-1 and TRBJ2-7; D perhaps matches TRBD2 (5 bases). This CDR3 has 15 residues. Per germline, CDR1 SGHRS and CDR2 YFSETQ. Trimming took off 0 bases at V and 3 bases at J, with 13 bases between the two ends. The CDR3: CASSLEGGPYYEQYF. The CDR3 DNA sequence: TGCGCCAGCAGCTTGGAAGGCGGGCCTTACTACGAGCAGTACTTC.

This chain connects TRBV19 to TRBJ1-3; D ambiguous. CDR1 and CDR2 (germline): LNHDA, SQIVND (reference sequence). V lost 7 bases, J lost 2 bases, and 15 bases lay in between. This CDR3 is built from 15 residues. The CDR3 DNA sequence: TGTGCCAGTACGGGATTAAGCGCTCCTGGAAACACCATATATTTT. It encodes CASTGLSAPGNTIYF.

The chain combines TRBV27 with TRBJ1-6; the D gene is possibly TRBD1 (5 bases). The CDR3 is 13 residues long. V lost 5 bases, J lost 8 bases, and 10 bases lay in between. Looked up from germline, CDR1 is MNHEY and CDR2 is SMNVEV (reference sequence). This CDR3 reads CASSPRGYSPLHF. The CDR3 DNA sequence: TGTGCCAGCAGTCCAAGGGGTTATTCACCCCTCCACTTT.

This rearrangement joins TRBV9 to TRBJ2-1; 9 bases agree with TRBD2. The ends lost 4 bases at V and 9 bases at J; junction bases unmatched: 8. Per the germline V gene, CDR1 is SGDLS and CDR2 is YYNGEE. CDR3 length: 14 residues. CDR3 sequence reads: CASSPKRGVFEQFF. DNA of the CDR3: TGTGCCAGCAGCCCGAAGCGGGGGGTCTTTGAGCAGTTCTTC.

The gene calls are TRBV4-1 and TRBJ2-5; TRBD2 aligns across 13 bases. The CDR3 length is 18 residues. Germline trimming cut 2 bases from V and 1 base from J; bases unmatched to any gene: 7. Germline V lookup: CDR1 MGHRA, CDR2 YSYEKL. Written as DNA, the CDR3 is TGCGCCAGCAGCCAACAAACTAGCGGGGGGGCCATCCAAGAGACCCAGTACTTC. Encoded protein: CASSQQTSGGAIQETQYF.

V and J are TRBV7-3 and TRBJ2-1; D not certain. Germline CDR1 SGHTA, CDR2 FQGTGA. Trimming removed 3 bases from V and 6 bases from J, with 9 bases in between. This CDR3 has 13 residues. DNA for the CDR3: TGTGCCAGCAGCTTTGGGCTCCCCAATGAGCAGTTCTTC. It translates to CASSFGLPNEQFF.

The rearrangement links TRBV7-9 to TRBJ2-2; 13 bases fit TRBD2. The V gene end was trimmed by 5 bases and the J gene end by 5 bases; junction bases not matched to a gene: 2. Germline V CDR1 and CDR2: SEHNR, FQNEAQ (reference sequence). The CDR3 loop spans 15 amino acids. CDR3 amino acids: CASSGLAGVTGELFF. The CDR3 coding sequence is TGTGCCAGCAGCGGACTAGCGGGAGTTACCGGGGAGCTGTTTTTT.

The CDR3 here is CASSTPGTFQETQYF. DNA of the CDR3: TGTGCCAGCAGCACCCCCGGGACTTTTCAAGAGACCCAGTACTTC. The V and J genes are TRBV5-4 and TRBJ2-5, with D tentatively TRBD2 (6 bases). CDR1 and CDR2 (germline): SGHNT, YYREEE (reference sequence). Trimming removed 4 bases at V and 2 bases at J, with 15 bases between. The CDR3 is made up of 15 amino acids.

In this sample, this clone turned up once. The V gene is TRBV7-9, the J gene TRBJ1-5; D uncertain. V was shortened by 3 bases and J by 7 bases, with 10 bases between the two germline ends. This CDR3 contains 13 residues. From germline, CDR1 is SEHNR and CDR2 FQNEAQ (reference sequence). CDR3 sequence reads: CASSFGGHQPQHF. The CDR3, as DNA: TGTGCCAGCAGCTTCGGAGGGCACCAGCCCCAGCATTTT.

V usage is TRBV21-1 and J usage is TRBJ1-2; the table names TRBD1, a call not compared with the DNA. TRBV21-1 is assigned pseudogene status. This CDR3 is built from 15 residues. CDR3 loop: CASTSNTYQNYGYTF. Here the CDR3 DNA reads TGTGCCAGCACCAGTAATACGTACCAGAACTATGGCTACACCTTC.

This clone was recorded only once. The V call is TRBV6-5, the J call TRBJ2-3, with D possibly being TRBD1 (5 bases). V dropped 6 bases and J dropped 4 bases, with 17 bases sitting between them. Germline CDR1 and CDR2: MNHEY and SVGAGI. The CDR3 consists of 15 residues. In DNA form, the CDR3 reads TGTGCCAGCAGAACACAGGAGCACCGATCAGATACGCAGTATTTT. Its translation: CASRTQEHRSDTQYF.

As to this clone: Other DNA sequences of this sample code for an identical CDR3. The V gene is TRBV18, the J gene TRBJ2-7, with D uncertain. The germline gives CDR1 KGHSH, CDR2 LQKENI. V was shortened by 0 bases and J by 4 bases, with 13 bases between the two germline ends. This CDR3 comprises 15 residues. CDR3 region: CASSPPSQASYEQYF. CDR3 in DNA: TGTGCCAGCTCACCACCGAGCCAGGCCTCTTACGAGCAGTACTTC.

The V gene is TRBV9, the J gene TRBJ2-1; D possibly corresponds to TRBD1 (6 bases). Between the trimmed V and J ends, which lost 4 bases and 9 bases, there was a span of 20 bases. Germline lookup yields CDR1 SGDLS and CDR2 YYNGEE. The CDR3 spans 15 residues. The CDR3 DNA is TGTGCCAGCAGCCCCCGCGTTGGGGGCCGAACTGAGCAGTTCTTC. Translating gives CASSPRVGGRTEQFF.

The chain carries TRBV4-1 and TRBJ1-6; D uncertain. V was shortened by 6 bases and J by 6 bases, with 15 bases between the two germline ends. CDR1 and CDR2 from the germline V gene are MGHRA and YSYEKL. The CDR3 runs 15 residues. The CDR3 bases are TGCGCCAGCAGTCACCTCCCCGGCGGTAATTCACCCCTCCACTTT. Protein sequence: CASSHLPGGNSPLHF.